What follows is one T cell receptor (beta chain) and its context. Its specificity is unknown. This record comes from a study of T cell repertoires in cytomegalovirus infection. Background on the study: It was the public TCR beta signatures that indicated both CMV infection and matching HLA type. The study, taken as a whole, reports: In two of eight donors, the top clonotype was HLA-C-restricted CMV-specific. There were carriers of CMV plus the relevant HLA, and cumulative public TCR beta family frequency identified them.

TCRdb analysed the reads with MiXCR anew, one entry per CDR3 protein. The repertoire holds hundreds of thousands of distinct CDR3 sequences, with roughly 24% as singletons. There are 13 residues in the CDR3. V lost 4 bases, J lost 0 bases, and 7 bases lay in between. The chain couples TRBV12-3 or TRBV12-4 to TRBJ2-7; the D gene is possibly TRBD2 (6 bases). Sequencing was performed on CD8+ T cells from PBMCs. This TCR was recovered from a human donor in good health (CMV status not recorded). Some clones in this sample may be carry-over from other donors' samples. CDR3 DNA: TGTGCCAGCAGTTCGACTAGCTCCTACGAGCAGTACTTC. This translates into CASSSTSSYEQYF.